The present entry profiles one T cell receptor beta chain with its context. Its antigen is not yet known. No base quality values were provided; no much bigger clone lies one nucleotide off. The treatment or condition label on this specimen signifies: roughly 19 received Ad26.COV2.S at low or high dose, single or two shots; roughly five received placebo; per-sample allocation not given. Repertoires of vaccine and placebo recipients were sequenced from samples collected on day 63 after the first injection. In Cohort 1b, about 27 adults aged 18-55 years were enrolled at a single site in Boston, USA, between 29 July and 7 August 2020. Ad26.COV2.S consisted of a replication-incompetent adenovirus type 26 vector by which a prefusion-stabilized SARS-CoV-2 spike protein from the original Wuhan strain was expressed. The data originate from a study of Ad26.COV2.S vaccination and SARS-CoV-2 variants listed by TCRdb under 2021. The study in broad terms: Donors in the vaccine arm were drawn from COV1001, a multicentre, randomized, double-blind, placebo-controlled phase I-IIa trial testing Ad26.COV2.S in healthy adults. Trial participants were randomized into five groups of five: low-dose or high-dose Ad26.COV2.S given once or twice, or placebo on both occasions. A total of around 32 samples were included in the TCR-sequenced set, comprising roughly 19 Ad26.COV2.S vaccine recipients, 5 placebo recipients and 8 SARS-CoV-2 convalescent individuals. Dosing of Ad26.COV2.S was intramuscular, at either 5x10^10 or 1x10^11 viral particles, delivered as one shot or as two shots spaced 56 days apart. Throughout the experiments and outcome assessment, investigators stayed blinded to trial group allocation. The specificity and breadth of SARS-CoV-2-reactive T cell receptors after Ad26.COV2.S vaccination were assessed by TCRbeta repertoire sequencing. Broad study findings and their caveats: The authors noted that the TCR breadth and depth analyses may have underestimated total T cell responses. Vaccine and placebo recipients had comparable non-spike TCR breadth, which fits with the vaccine containing only spike. Substantial breadth of spike-specific CD8+ and CD4+ T cell responses was reported after vaccination. Spike-specific TCR breadth was higher in Ad26.COV2.S recipients than in placebo recipients (P = 0.0014). The study was not powered for comparison of responses between vaccine doses or regimens.

The immunoSEQ Assay was the method used to sequence TCRbeta CDR3 regions. After extraction, genomic DNA underwent amplification by bias-controlled multiplex PCR, followed by high-throughput sequencing. On the authors' methods: Collapsing and filtering of sequences were performed to quantify the absolute abundance of each unique TCRbeta CDR3 region. T cell fraction was estimated by normalizing TCRbeta template counts to usable DNA, which was measured by amplifying reference genes present in all nucleated cells. Repertoire TCRs were annotated as SARS-CoV-2-specific when V gene, CDR3 amino acid sequence and J gene were exactly matched to a known reactive TCR set. The reference SARS-CoV-2 TCR set was derived from MIRA and filtered for enrichment in COVID-19-positive ImmuneCODE repertoires, a step that removed public or cross-reactive TCRs. Using the MIRA antigens, annotated TCRs were further analysed by specific ORF or by position within an ORF. Breadth was defined as the number of annotated unique rearrangements divided by the total number of unique productive rearrangements, and depth was defined as the summed frequency of the annotated unique rearrangements. TCR breadth was compared between groups using two-sided Wilcoxon rank-sum tests. TCRdb's version of the immuneACCESS table is confined to in-frame rearrangements and falls short of the full clone set. An unresolved V gene accounts for under half of the shortfall where checked; the remainder is of unknown origin. Clone size and V and J calls were adopted from that table, with D and trimming inferred from the DNA. A total of approximately 460,000 clones appear in this sample, around 89% of them only once. The leading ten clones occupy 1.5% to 2% of the sample.

The junction carries 14 bases between V and J, which are trimmed by 3 bases and 6 bases respectively. Taken from the germline V gene, the CDR1 and CDR2 loops are MDHEN and SYDVKM. Reading from cysteine to phenylalanine, the CDR3 counts 14 amino acids. Just the 42-base CDR3 DNA is kept, in frame starting at base 1. The chain joins TRBV28 to TRBJ2-5; possibly the D gene is TRBD1, per 5 matching bases. The sequence derives from a person aged 18 to 59 who received the Ad26.COV2.S COVID-19 vaccine or a placebo. This material consisted of peripheral blood, taken in a trial of Ad26.COV2.S vaccine versus placebo. The sequence in DNA is TGTGCCAGCAGTTTGGTCCAGGGCGGCCAGACCCAGTACTTC. It specifies CASSLVQGGQTQYF.